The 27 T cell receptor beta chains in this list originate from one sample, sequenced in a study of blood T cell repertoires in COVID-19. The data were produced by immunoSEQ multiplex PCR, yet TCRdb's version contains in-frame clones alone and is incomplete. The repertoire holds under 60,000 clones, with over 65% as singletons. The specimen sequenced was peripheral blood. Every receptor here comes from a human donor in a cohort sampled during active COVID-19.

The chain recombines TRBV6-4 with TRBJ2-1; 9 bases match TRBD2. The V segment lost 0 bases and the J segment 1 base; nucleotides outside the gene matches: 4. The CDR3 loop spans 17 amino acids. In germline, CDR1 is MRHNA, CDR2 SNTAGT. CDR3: CASSDSVSGGSYNEQFF. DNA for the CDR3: TGTGCCAGCAGTGACTCAGTGAGCGGGGGGTCCTACAATGAGCAGTTCTTC.

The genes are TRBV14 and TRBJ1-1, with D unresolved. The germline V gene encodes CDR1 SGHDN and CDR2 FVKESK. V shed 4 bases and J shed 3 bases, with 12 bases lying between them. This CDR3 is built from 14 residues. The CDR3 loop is CASSPAGRYTEAFF. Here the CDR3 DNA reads TGTGCCAGCAGCCCTGCGGGCAGATACACTGAAGCTTTCTTT.

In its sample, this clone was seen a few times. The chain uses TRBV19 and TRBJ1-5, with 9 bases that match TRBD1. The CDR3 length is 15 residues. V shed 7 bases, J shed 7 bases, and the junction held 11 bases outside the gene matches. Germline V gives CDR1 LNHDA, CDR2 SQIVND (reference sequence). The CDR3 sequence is CASTRQGDGRQPQHF. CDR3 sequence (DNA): TGTGCCAGTACAAGACAGGGGGATGGTCGGCAGCCCCAGCATTTT.

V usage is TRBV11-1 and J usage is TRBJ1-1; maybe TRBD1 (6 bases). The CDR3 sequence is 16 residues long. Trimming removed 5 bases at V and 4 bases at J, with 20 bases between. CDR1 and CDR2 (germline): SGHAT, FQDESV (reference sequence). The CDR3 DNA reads TGTGCCAGCAGCCGAGTGGTGGAAACCAGGGGCACTGAAGCTTTCTTT. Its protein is CASSRVVETRGTEAFF.

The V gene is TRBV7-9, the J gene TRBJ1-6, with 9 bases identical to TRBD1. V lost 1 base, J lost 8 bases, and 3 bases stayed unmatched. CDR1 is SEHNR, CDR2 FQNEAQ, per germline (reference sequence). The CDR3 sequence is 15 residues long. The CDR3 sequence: CASSLGGQGYSPLHF. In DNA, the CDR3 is TGTGCCAGCAGCTTAGGGGGACAGGGTTATTCACCCCTCCACTTT.

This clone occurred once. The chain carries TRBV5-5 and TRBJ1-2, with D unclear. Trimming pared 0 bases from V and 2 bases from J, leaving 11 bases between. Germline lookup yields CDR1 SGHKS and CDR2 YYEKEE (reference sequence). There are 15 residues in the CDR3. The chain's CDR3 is CASSLEVSGNYGYTF. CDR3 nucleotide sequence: TGTGCCAGCAGCTTGGAAGTTTCGGGGAACTATGGCTACACCTTC.

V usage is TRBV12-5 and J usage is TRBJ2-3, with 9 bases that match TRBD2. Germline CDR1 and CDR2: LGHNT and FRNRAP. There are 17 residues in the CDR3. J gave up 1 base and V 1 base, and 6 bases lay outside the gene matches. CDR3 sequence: CASGLGTIAGGTDTQYF. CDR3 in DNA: TGTGCTAGTGGTTTGGGGACAATAGCGGGGGGCACAGATACGCAGTATTTT.

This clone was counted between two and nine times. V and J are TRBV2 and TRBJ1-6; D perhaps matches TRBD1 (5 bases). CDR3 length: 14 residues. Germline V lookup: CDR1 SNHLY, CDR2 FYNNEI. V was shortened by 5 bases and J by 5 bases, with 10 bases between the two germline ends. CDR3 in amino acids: CASSHPGNNSPLHF. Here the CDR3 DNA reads TGTGCCAGCAGTCATCCAGGGAATAATTCACCCCTCCACTTT.

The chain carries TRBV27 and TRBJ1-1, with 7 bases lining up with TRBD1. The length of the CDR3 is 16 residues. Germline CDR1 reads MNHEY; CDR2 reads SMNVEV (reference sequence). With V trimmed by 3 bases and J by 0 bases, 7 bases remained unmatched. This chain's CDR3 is CASSFSGGTVNTEAFF. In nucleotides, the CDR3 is TGTGCCAGCAGTTTTTCCGGAGGGACAGTGAACACTGAAGCTTTCTTT.

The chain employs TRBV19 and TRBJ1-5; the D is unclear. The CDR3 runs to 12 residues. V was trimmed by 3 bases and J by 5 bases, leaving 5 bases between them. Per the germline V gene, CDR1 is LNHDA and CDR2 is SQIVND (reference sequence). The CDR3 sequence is CASSISDQPQHF. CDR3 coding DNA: TGTGCCAGTAGTATCTCTGATCAGCCCCAGCATTTT. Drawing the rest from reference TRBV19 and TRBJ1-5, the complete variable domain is DGGITQSPKYLFRKEGQNVTLSCEQNLNHDAMYWYRQDPGQGLRLIYYSQIVNDFQKGDIAEGYSVSREKKESFPLTVTSAQKNPTAFYLCASSISDQPQHFGDGTRLSIL.

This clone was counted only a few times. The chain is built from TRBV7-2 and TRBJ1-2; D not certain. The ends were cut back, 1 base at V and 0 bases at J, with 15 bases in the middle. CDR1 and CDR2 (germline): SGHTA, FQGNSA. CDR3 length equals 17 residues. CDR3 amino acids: CASSLVGRVRSNYGYTF. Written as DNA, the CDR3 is TGTGCCAGCAGCTTAGTGGGGAGGGTCCGTTCTAACTATGGCTACACCTTC.

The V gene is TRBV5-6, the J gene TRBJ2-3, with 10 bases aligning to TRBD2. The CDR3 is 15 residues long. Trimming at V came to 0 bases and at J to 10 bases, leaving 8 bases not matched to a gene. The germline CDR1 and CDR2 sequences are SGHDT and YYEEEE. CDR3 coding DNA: TGTGCCAGCAGCTTGGAACAGCGGGGGGGCGTTGCGCAGTATTTT. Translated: CASSLEQRGGVAQYF.

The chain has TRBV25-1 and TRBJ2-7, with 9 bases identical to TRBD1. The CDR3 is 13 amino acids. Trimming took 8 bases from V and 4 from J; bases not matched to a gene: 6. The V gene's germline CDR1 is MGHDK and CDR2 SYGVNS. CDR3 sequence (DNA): TGTGCCAGCGCGGGACAGGGATTGTACGAGCAGTACTTC. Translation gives CASAGQGLYEQYF.

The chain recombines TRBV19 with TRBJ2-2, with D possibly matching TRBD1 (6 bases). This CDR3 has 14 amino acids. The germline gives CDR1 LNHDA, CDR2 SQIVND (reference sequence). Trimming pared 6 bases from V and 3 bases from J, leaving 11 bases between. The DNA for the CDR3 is TGTGCCAGTAGGTTGGCAGGGGACACCGGGGAGCTGTTTTTT. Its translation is CASRLAGDTGELFF.

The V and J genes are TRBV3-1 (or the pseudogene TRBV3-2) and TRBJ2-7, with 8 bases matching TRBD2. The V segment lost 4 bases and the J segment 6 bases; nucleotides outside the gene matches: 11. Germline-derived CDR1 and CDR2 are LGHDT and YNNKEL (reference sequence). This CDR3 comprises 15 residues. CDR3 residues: CASSRSGGALGEQYF. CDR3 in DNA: TGTGCCAGCAGCCGGAGCGGGGGCGCGCTGGGCGAGCAGTACTTC.

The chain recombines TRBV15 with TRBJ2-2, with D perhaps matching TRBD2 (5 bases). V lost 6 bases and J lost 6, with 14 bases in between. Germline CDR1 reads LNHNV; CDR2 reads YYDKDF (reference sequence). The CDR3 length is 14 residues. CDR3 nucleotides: TGTGCCACCAGGAGACGAGGGATTTCCGGGGAGCTGTTTTTT. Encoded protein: CATRRRGISGELFF. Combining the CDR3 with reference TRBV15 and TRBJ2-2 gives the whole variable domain DAMVIQNPRYQVTQFGKPVTLSCSQTLNHNVMYWYQQKSSQAPKLLFHYYDKDFNNEADTPDNFQSRRPNTSFCFLDIRSPGLGDTAMYLCATRRRGISGELFFGEGSRLTVL.

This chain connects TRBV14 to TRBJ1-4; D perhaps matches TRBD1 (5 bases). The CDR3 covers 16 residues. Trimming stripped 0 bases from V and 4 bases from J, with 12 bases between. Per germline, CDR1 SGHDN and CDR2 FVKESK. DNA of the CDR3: TGTGCCAGCAGCCAAGATAGGGGCGGGGGTAATGAAAAACTGTTTTTT. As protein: CASSQDRGGGNEKLFF.

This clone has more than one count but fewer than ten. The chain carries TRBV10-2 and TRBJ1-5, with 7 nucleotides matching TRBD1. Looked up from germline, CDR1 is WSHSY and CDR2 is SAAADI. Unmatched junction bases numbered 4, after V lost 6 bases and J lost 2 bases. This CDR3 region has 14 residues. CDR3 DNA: TGCGCCAGCAGATTAGGACAGGGCAATCAGCCCCAGCATTTT. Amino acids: CASRLGQGNQPQHF.

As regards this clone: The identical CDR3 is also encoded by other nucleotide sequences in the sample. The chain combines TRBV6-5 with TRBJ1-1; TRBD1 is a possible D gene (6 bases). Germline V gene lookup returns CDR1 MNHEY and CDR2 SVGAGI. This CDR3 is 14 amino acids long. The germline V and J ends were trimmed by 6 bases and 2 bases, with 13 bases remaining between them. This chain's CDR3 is CASRPGQKNTEAFF. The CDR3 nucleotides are TGTGCCAGCAGGCCGGGACAAAAAAACACTGAAGCTTTCTTT.

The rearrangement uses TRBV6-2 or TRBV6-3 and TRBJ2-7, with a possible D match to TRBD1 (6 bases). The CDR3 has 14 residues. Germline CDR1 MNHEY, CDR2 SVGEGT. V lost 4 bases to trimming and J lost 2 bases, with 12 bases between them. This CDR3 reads CASSLGQGTYEQYF. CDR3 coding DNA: TGTGCCAGCAGTTTAGGGCAGGGGACCTACGAGCAGTACTTC.

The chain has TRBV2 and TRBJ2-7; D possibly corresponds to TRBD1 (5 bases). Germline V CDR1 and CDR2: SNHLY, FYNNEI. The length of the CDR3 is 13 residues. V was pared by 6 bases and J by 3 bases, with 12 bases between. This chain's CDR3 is CASRSQGIYEQYF. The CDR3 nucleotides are TGTGCCAGCAGGTCGCAGGGAATCTACGAGCAGTACTTC.

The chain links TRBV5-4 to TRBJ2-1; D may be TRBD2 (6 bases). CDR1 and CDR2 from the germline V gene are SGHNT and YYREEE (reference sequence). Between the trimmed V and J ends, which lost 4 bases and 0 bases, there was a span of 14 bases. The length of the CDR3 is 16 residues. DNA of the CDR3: TGTGCCAGCAGCCCAACTAGCCCAGCCTCCTACAATGAGCAGTTCTTC. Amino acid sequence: CASSPTSPASYNEQFF.

As DNA, the CDR3 is TGTGCCAGCAGCTTGAACTTTGACTCCTACGAGCAGTACTTC. It translates to CASSLNFDSYEQYF. The chain is built from TRBV5-5 and TRBJ2-7; D remains ambiguous. The CDR3 runs 14 residues. V was shortened by 1 base and J by 0 bases, with 8 bases between the two germline ends. Germline V CDR1 and CDR2: SGHKS, YYEKEE (reference sequence).

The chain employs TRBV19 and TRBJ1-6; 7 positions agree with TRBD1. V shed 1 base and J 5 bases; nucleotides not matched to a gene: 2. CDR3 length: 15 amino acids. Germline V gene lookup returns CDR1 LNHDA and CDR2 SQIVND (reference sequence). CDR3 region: CASSIGGGHNSPLHF. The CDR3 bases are TGTGCCAGTAGTATAGGAGGGGGCCATAATTCACCCCTCCACTTT. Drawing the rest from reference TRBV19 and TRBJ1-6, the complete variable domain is DGGITQSPKYLFRKEGQNVTLSCEQNLNHDAMYWYRQDPGQGLRLIYYSQIVNDFQKGDIAEGYSVSREKKESFPLTVTSAQKNPTAFYLCASSIGGGHNSPLHFGNGTRLTVT.

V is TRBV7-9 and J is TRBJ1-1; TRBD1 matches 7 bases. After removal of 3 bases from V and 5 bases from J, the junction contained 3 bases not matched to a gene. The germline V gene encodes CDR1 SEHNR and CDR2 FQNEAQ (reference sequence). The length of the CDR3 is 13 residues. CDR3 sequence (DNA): TGTGCCAGCAGCTTTACAGGGGCTACTGAAGCTTTCTTT. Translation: CASSFTGATEAFF. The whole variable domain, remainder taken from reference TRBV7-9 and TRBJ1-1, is DTGVSQNPRHKITKRGQNVTFRCDPISEHNRLYWYRQTLGQGPEFLTYFQNEAQLEKSRLLSDRFSAERPKGSFSTLEIQRTEQGDSAMYLCASSFTGATEAFFGQGTRLTVV.

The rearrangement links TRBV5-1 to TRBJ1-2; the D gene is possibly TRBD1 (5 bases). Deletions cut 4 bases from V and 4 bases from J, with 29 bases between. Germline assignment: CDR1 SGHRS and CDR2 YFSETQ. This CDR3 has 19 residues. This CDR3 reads CASSEDNLNSYFGAYGYTF. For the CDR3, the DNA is TGCGCCAGCAGCGAGGACAACCTCAACTCCTATTTCGGCGCCTATGGCTACACCTTC.

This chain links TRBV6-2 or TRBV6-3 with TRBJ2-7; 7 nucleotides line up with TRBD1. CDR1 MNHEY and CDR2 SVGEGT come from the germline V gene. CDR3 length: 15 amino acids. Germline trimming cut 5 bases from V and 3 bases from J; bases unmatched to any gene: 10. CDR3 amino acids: CASSRRGNRGYEQYF. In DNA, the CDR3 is TGTGCCAGCAGTAGAAGGGGAAACAGGGGCTACGAGCAGTACTTC.